These 13 T cell receptor beta chains originate from one sample sequenced in a study of early T cells in non-severe SARS-CoV-2 infection. TCRdb re-analysed the 5' RACE reads in MiXCR, keeping a single row per CDR3 protein. Here the sample spans some 61,000 distinct CDR3 sequences, 13% being singletons. Source material: whole blood. Receptor source: an adult who was a healthcare worker with PCR-confirmed SARS-CoV-2 infection or an uninfected control (not recorded which).

This clonotype showed up just a few times. The chain is built from TRBV29-1 and TRBJ1-2; no definite D call. The ends were cut back, 3 bases at V and 5 bases at J, with 10 bases in the middle. The CDR3 totals 12 residues. CDR1 is SQVTM, CDR2 ANQGSEA, per germline. The CDR3 nucleotides read TGCAGCGTTGATACCTCCGGATATGGCTACACCTTC. Protein: CSVDTSGYGYTF.

This clonotype has just a few counts. The J gene is TRBJ2-6, the V gene TRBV2, with D perhaps TRBD1 or TRBD2 (5 bases each). This CDR3 region has 16 residues. Germline values: CDR1 SNHLY, CDR2 FYNNEI. Trimming stripped 7 bases from V and 0 bases from J, with 13 bases between. CDR3 protein: CASTWDGHSGANVLTF. The CDR3 DNA sequence: TGTGCCAGCACCTGGGACGGCCACTCTGGGGCCAACGTCCTGACTTTC.

The CDR3 nucleotides are TGTGCCAGCTCACCACCGTACGGCAGCACTAGCACAGATACGCAGTATTTT. It yields the protein CASSPPYGSTSTDTQYF. The chain carries TRBV18 and TRBJ2-3; D remains ambiguous. Germline V gene lookup returns CDR1 KGHSH and CDR2 LQKENI. The CDR3 consists of 17 residues. V dropped 0 bases and J dropped 0 bases, with 13 bases sitting between them.

The chain is built from TRBV5-4 and TRBJ2-1, with a possible D match to TRBD1 (6 bases). CDR1 is SGHNT and CDR2 is YYREEE in the germline V gene (reference sequence). V lost 2 bases and J lost 0, with 9 bases in between. The CDR3 runs 15 residues. The DNA for the CDR3 is TGTGCCAGCAGCTTCGACAGGAGCTCCTACAATGAGCAGTTCTTC. Translating gives CASSFDRSSYNEQFF.

This chain connects TRBV14 to TRBJ2-5; TRBD1 aligns across 9 bases. The ends lost 2 bases at V and 5 bases at J; junction bases unmatched: 9. CDR3 length: 16 amino acids. From germline, CDR1 is SGHDN and CDR2 FVKESK. CDR3 sequence (DNA): TGTGCCAGCAGCCAATTGGCGGGACAGGGCGAGGAGACCCAGTACTTC. This encodes CASSQLAGQGEETQYF.

This chain connects TRBV20-1 to TRBJ1-1; D perhaps matches TRBD1 (5 bases). V was trimmed by 3 bases and J by 0 bases, leaving 11 bases between them. This CDR3 is built from 14 residues. The V gene's germline CDR1 is DFQATT and CDR2 SNEGSKA (reference sequence). The CDR3 here is CSARTALMNTEAFF. CDR3 nucleotides: TGCAGTGCTAGGACAGCTCTCATGAACACTGAAGCTTTCTTT.

This clonotype was recorded at least ten times. DNA of the CDR3: TGTGCCAGCAGCTCATCAGACCGGGCCTTAAATCAGCCCCAGCATTTT. Translation: CASSSSDRALNQPQHF. The chain combines TRBV7-9 with TRBJ1-5; D is ambiguous. This CDR3 is built from 16 residues. The ends were cut back, 4 bases at V and 4 bases at J, with 17 bases in the middle. Germline CDR1 SEHNR, CDR2 FQNEAQ (reference sequence).

CDR3 loop: CASKDTSNQPQHF. In nucleotides, the CDR3 is TGTGCCAGCAAGGACACTAGCAATCAGCCCCAGCATTTT. This chain uses TRBV6-6 with TRBJ1-5, with D perhaps matching TRBD1 (5 bases). V dropped 7 bases and J dropped 0 bases, with 7 bases sitting between them. Germline V gene lookup returns CDR1 MNHNY and CDR2 SVGAGI (reference sequence). The CDR3 extends over 13 amino acids.

The chain employs TRBV27 and TRBJ1-5; no definite D call. V dropped 1 base and J dropped 7 bases, with 8 bases sitting between them. The CDR3 totals 13 residues. The germline gives CDR1 MNHEY, CDR2 SMNVEV (reference sequence). The CDR3 bases are TGTGCCAGCAGTTTATACATGCTCCAGCCCCAGCATTTT. Its translation: CASSLYMLQPQHF.

Ten or more counts support this clonotype. This rearrangement joins TRBV29-1 to TRBJ2-7; D is perhaps TRBD1 (6 bases). Germline assignment: CDR1 SQVTM and CDR2 ANQGSEA. The CDR3 runs 12 residues. Trimming left V 5 bases short and J 7 bases short, with 15 bases between. In DNA, the CDR3 is TGCAGCGTTTCCCCAGGGGATCGGGAGCAGTACTTC. Translated: CSVSPGDREQYF.

V and J are TRBV2 and TRBJ2-1; 10 bases are shared with TRBD1. Germline assignment: CDR1 SNHLY and CDR2 FYNNEI. The CDR3 sequence is 15 residues long. Trimming took 7 bases from V and 6 from J; bases not matched to a gene: 9. The CDR3 DNA follows: TGTGCCAGCACCGCCTGGAGGACAGGGGGCAATGAGCAGTTCTTC. It yields the protein CASTAWRTGGNEQFF.

This chain joins TRBV29-1 and TRBJ2-1; TRBD1 might be the D (5 bases). The CDR3 contains 12 residues. The V gene lost 6 bases and the J gene lost 7 bases, with 13 bases spanning the gap. The germline gives CDR1 SQVTM, CDR2 ANQGSEA. The CDR3 spells CSVDDSLNEQFF. In DNA, the CDR3 is TGCAGCGTGGATGACAGCCTAAATGAGCAGTTCTTC.

This clonotype was picked up a small number of times. The genes are TRBV29-1 and TRBJ1-1; 11 nucleotides line up with TRBD1. CDR3 length: 14 residues. Germline V gene data show CDR1 as SQVTM and CDR2 as ANQGSEA. V was clipped by 6 bases and J by 1 base; unmatched bases: 4. DNA of the CDR3: TGCAGCGTACGGACAGGGGGCGGGAACACTGAAGCTTTCTTT. Translation: CSVRTGGGNTEAFF. Variable domain in full (rest from reference TRBV29-1 and TRBJ1-1): SAVISQKPSRDICQRGTSLTIQCQVDSQVTMMFWYRQQPGQSLTLIATANQGSEATYESGFVIDKFPISRPNLTFSTLTVSNMSPEDSSIYLCSVRTGGGNTEAFFGQGTRLTVV.